These 27 T cell receptor beta chains came from one sample sequenced in a study of CD4 T cells in relation to SARS-CoV-2 and coronaviruses. The repertoire was sequenced with immunoSEQ multiplex PCR; TCRdb's copy has only in-frame clones and lacks some. The sample gives approximately 50,000 clones, about 90% of which show up once; approximately 0.37% is in the top ten. The sequenced material came from naive CD4+ T cells from PBMCs. The sample's subset: naive CD4+ T cells isolated by negative enrichment. These receptors were obtained from an adult with COVID-19.

The V and J genes are TRBV10-3 and TRBJ2-2; 10 bases are shared with TRBD2. The germline V gene encodes CDR1 ENHRY and CDR2 SYGVKD. This CDR3 has 14 residues. Losses at the gene ends were 6 bases for V and 4 bases for J; bases not matched to a gene: 2. CDR3 in amino acids: CAISSGRGTGELFF. CDR3 DNA: TGTGCCATCAGCAGCGGGAGGGGCACCGGGGAGCTGTTTTTT.

The chain uses TRBV18 and TRBJ2-1, with 8 bases aligning to TRBD1. The germline V gene has CDR1 KGHSH and CDR2 LQKENI. CDR3 length: 15 residues. Losses at the gene ends were 3 bases for V and 4 bases for J; bases not matched to a gene: 5. CDR3 coding DNA: TGTGCCAGCTCACCTACCAGGGGGCATTACAATGAGCAGTTCTTC. The encoded protein is CASSPTRGHYNEQFF.

J is TRBJ2-1 and V is TRBV7-2; 7 nucleotides match TRBD2. V was clipped by 4 bases and J by 4 bases; unmatched bases: 10. Germline CDR1 reads SGHTA; CDR2 reads FQGNSA. The CDR3 is 16 amino acids. The CDR3 sequence is CASSSGGLADYNEQFF. CDR3 DNA sequence: TGTGCCAGCAGCTCAGGAGGCCTAGCGGATTACAATGAGCAGTTCTTC.

The chain joins TRBV2 to TRBJ2-5, with D possibly TRBD2 on 7 matching bases. CDR3 length: 13 amino acids. The V end was cut by 8 bases, the J end by 2 bases, with 12 bases between. Germline CDR1 is SNHLY and CDR2 is FYNNEI. The CDR3 DNA sequence: TGTGCCAGCGGGGGGGGCTTACAAGAGACCCAGTACTTC. Encoded protein: CASGGGLQETQYF. The full variable domain, its missing parts supplied by reference TRBV2 and TRBJ2-5, is EPEVTQTPSHQVTQMGQEVILRCVPISNHLYFYWYRQILGQKVEFLVSFYNNEISEKSEIFDDQFSVERPDGSNFTLKIRSTKLEDSAMYFCASGGGLQETQYFGPGTRLLVL.

This chain joins TRBV11-3 and TRBJ2-7, with 8 bases fitting TRBD1. V trimming: 4 bases; J trimming: 4 bases; junction bases outside the gene matches: 3. CDR1 is SGHNT and CDR2 is YENEEA in the germline V gene. This CDR3 has 13 residues. The CDR3 sequence is CASSSQGGYEQYF. The CDR3 DNA sequence: TGTGCCAGCAGCTCACAGGGGGGATACGAGCAGTACTTC.

This clone was seen a few times. V is TRBV7-3 and J is TRBJ2-5, with 14 nucleotides matching TRBD2. V shed 5 bases, J shed 1 base, and the junction held 3 bases outside the gene matches. Germline lookup yields CDR1 SGHTA and CDR2 FQGTGA. The CDR3 is 16 amino acids. CDR3 region: CASSPGTSGGQETQYF. CDR3 nucleotides: TGTGCCAGCAGCCCCGGGACTAGCGGGGGCCAAGAGACCCAGTACTTC.

The V gene is TRBV18, the J gene TRBJ1-4, with no clear D. Germline V CDR1 and CDR2: KGHSH, LQKENI. Trimming took off 6 bases at V and 4 bases at J, with 12 bases between the two ends. The CDR3 totals 14 residues. CDR3 nucleotides: TGTGCCAGCTCCCCCCAAGCATTTAATGAAAAACTGTTTTTT. Protein sequence: CASSPQAFNEKLFF.

The CDR3, as DNA: TGTGCCAGCAGACCAGGACTAGCGGGAGGGCCGGCCGAGCAGTACTTC. It specifies CASRPGLAGGPAEQYF. J is TRBJ2-7 and V is TRBV5-4; 15 bases are shared with TRBD2. In germline, CDR1 is SGHNT, CDR2 YYREEE (reference sequence). The length of the CDR3 is 16 residues. The V segment lost 5 bases and the J segment 6 bases; nucleotides outside the gene matches: 9.

The rearrangement links TRBV6-6 to TRBJ2-3; 10 nucleotides agree with TRBD1. Germline V CDR1 and CDR2: MNHNY, SVGAGI (reference sequence). CDR3 length equals 16 residues. Trimming at V came to 2 bases and at J to 1 base, leaving 3 bases not matched to a gene. The CDR3: CASSYPGQGGTDTQYF. The CDR3 DNA reads as TGTGCCAGCAGTTACCCCGGACAGGGGGGCACAGATACGCAGTATTTT.

V gene TRBV6-5 combines with J gene TRBJ1-5, with a possible D match to TRBD1 (6 bases). CDR3 length: 13 amino acids. V lost 4 bases, J lost 4 bases, and 8 bases lay in between. Germline-derived CDR1 and CDR2 are MNHEY and SVGAGI. The CDR3, as DNA: TGTGCCAGCAGTTCGGACAGAAATCAGCCCCAGCATTTT. Its translation is CASSSDRNQPQHF.

The chain combines TRBV18 with TRBJ2-1; TRBD1 aligns across 9 bases. Germline CDR1 and CDR2: KGHSH and LQKENI. This CDR3 contains 17 residues. V was pared by 2 bases and J by 9 bases, with 14 bases of the junction left unmatched. The CDR3 coding sequence is TGTGCCAGCTCACCAAGCCAAGTGGGACAGGGTAGAAGTGAGCAGTTCTTC. It yields the protein CASSPSQVGQGRSEQFF.

The CDR3 region is CATSRYTNVGEQYF. Written as DNA, the CDR3 is TGTGCCACCAGCAGATACACCAACGTAGGCGAGCAGTACTTC. This chain joins TRBV15 and TRBJ2-7; no clear D gene. Trimming removed 2 bases from V and 6 bases from J, with 14 bases in between. Germline lookup yields CDR1 LNHNV and CDR2 YYDKDF (reference sequence). The CDR3 is 14 amino acids.

This chain uses TRBV24-1 with TRBJ2-1, with unresolved D. Looked up from germline, CDR1 is KGHDR and CDR2 is SFDVKD. The V end was cut by 4 bases, the J end by 4 bases, with 22 bases between. CDR3 length: 18 amino acids. The CDR3 region is CATSDLSEVERQYNEQFF. CDR3 DNA: TGTGCCACCAGTGACCTATCGGAAGTCGAAAGGCAATACAATGAGCAGTTCTTC.

J is TRBJ2-1 and V is TRBV12-3 or TRBV12-4; D is possibly TRBD2 (5 bases). This CDR3 region has 12 residues. V lost 1 base and J 10 bases, leaving 8 bases between the germline ends. CDR3 protein: CASSLDEREQFF. The CDR3 nucleotides read TGTGCCAGCAGTTTAGACGAGCGGGAGCAGTTCTTC.

The chain recombines TRBV5-4 with TRBJ2-5; the D gene is possibly TRBD2 (7 bases). CDR1 and CDR2 (germline): SGHNT, YYREEE (reference sequence). V was trimmed by 3 bases and J by 2 bases, leaving 14 bases between them. The CDR3 is 15 amino acids. CDR3 region: CASSWGGARQETQYF. CDR3 coding DNA: TGTGCCAGCAGCTGGGGGGGCGCGCGGCAAGAGACCCAGTACTTC.

CDR3: CASSGLAEYYEQYF. Here the CDR3 DNA reads TGTGCCAGCAGTGGACTAGCCGAATACTACGAGCAGTACTTC. The V call is TRBV2, the J call TRBJ2-7; 7 nucleotides match TRBD2. Germline lookup yields CDR1 SNHLY and CDR2 FYNNEI. After removal of 4 bases from V and 3 bases from J, the junction contained 6 bases not matched to a gene. CDR3 size: 14 residues.

This sequence joins TRBV14 and TRBJ2-7; 9 bases agree with TRBD1. Looked up from germline, CDR1 is SGHDN and CDR2 is FVKESK. The CDR3 is 16 residues long. J lost 0 bases, V lost 6 bases, and 9 bases had no gene match. The CDR3 DNA is TGTGCCAGCAGAATGGGACAGGGATCGAGCTCCTACGAGCAGTACTTC. Translating it yields CASRMGQGSSSYEQYF. Complete variable domain (other parts from reference TRBV14 and TRBJ2-7): EAGVTQFPSHSVIEKGQTVTLRCDPISGHDNLYWYRRVMGKEIKFLLHFVKESKQDESGMPNNRFLAERTGGTYSTLKVQPAELEDSGVYFCASRMGQGSSSYEQYFGPGTRLTVT.

J is TRBJ2-5 and V is TRBV7-7; possibly TRBD2 for D (6 bases). V dropped 5 bases and J dropped 4 bases, with 17 bases sitting between them. The CDR3 runs 15 residues. Germline V CDR1 and CDR2: SSHAT, FNYEAQ (reference sequence). The CDR3: CASSRTGTDSETQYF. CDR3 DNA: TGTGCCAGCAGCCGTACCGGGACTGATTCAGAGACCCAGTACTTC. Together with reference TRBV7-7 and TRBJ2-5, the CDR3 gives the full variable domain: GAGVSQSPRYKVTKRGQDVTLRCDPISSHATLYWYQQALGQGPEFLTYFNYEAQPDKSGLPSDRFSAERPEGSISTLTIQRTEQRDSAMYRCASSRTGTDSETQYFGPGTRLLVL.

The gene calls are TRBV7-9 and TRBJ2-2; the D gene is possibly TRBD2 (6 bases). Germline CDR1 and CDR2: SEHNR and FQNEAQ (reference sequence). The CDR3 has 16 residues. V lost 5 bases and J 5 bases, leaving 18 bases between the germline ends. CDR3 nucleotide sequence: TGTGCCAGCAGCCCGAGACTAGTTTGGGGTACCGGGGAGCTGTTTTTT. Protein product: CASSPRLVWGTGELFF.

The table lists this clone with a count of one. The V and J genes are TRBV5-1 and TRBJ2-1, with 9 bases matching TRBD1. This CDR3 is 15 amino acids long. Looked up from germline, CDR1 is SGHRS and CDR2 is YFSETQ. Losses at the gene ends were 7 bases for V and 8 bases for J; bases not matched to a gene: 13. In DNA, the CDR3 is TGCGCCAGCTCCCCCCCGGGACAGGGAGGACATGAGCAGTTCTTC. This encodes CASSPPGQGGHEQFF.

The chain combines TRBV6-6 with TRBJ2-6, with unresolved D. The V end was cut by 1 base, the J end by 4 bases, with 11 bases between. CDR3 length: 16 residues. Germline CDR1 reads MNHNY; CDR2 reads SVGAGI (reference sequence). CDR3 loop: CASSYLISSGANVLTF. CDR3 DNA sequence: TGTGCCAGCAGTTACTTAATTAGTTCCGGGGCCAACGTCCTGACTTTC.

V and J are TRBV10-3 and TRBJ2-7; D unclear. The CDR3 spans 12 residues. Germline values: CDR1 ENHRY, CDR2 SYGVKD. Between the trimmed V and J ends, which lost 3 bases and 3 bases, there was a span of 6 bases. The CDR3 DNA is TGTGCCATCAGTGAATTTGGCTACGAGCAGTACTTC. Protein product: CAISEFGYEQYF.

The CDR3 loop is CASSFSRNTDTQYF. The DNA for the CDR3 is TGTGCCAGCAGCTTTAGCAGAAACACAGATACGCAGTATTTT. V usage is TRBV7-8 and J usage is TRBJ2-3, with no clear D. Germline loops: CDR1 SGHVS, CDR2 FQNEAQ. CDR3 length equals 14 residues. Trimming took 3 bases from V and 2 from J, leaving 9 bases between them.

The chain links TRBV30 to TRBJ2-1, with D hard to call. V was shortened by 3 bases and J by 10 bases, with 10 bases between the two germline ends. Germline values: CDR1 GTSNPN, CDR2 SVGIG (reference sequence). The CDR3 has 11 residues. CDR3 nucleotide sequence: TGTGCCTGGAGCTATCCAATCGAGCAGTTCTTC. It is translated as CAWSYPIEQFF.

The chain employs TRBV3-1 (or the pseudogene TRBV3-2) and TRBJ2-1; 14 bases agree with TRBD2. V was pared by 0 bases and J by 7 bases, with 8 bases of the junction left unmatched. Germline CDR1 is LGHDT and CDR2 is YNNKEL (reference sequence). The CDR3 contains 18 residues. DNA for the CDR3: TGTGCCAGCAGCCAAGACGTGGGACTAGCGGGAGTAAGAAATGAGCAGTTCTTC. It encodes CASSQDVGLAGVRNEQFF.

This chain connects TRBV7-2 to TRBJ2-2; unclear D gene. Germline V gives CDR1 SGHTA, CDR2 FQGNSA. The CDR3 length is 15 residues. The germline V and J ends were trimmed by 3 bases and 0 bases, with 8 bases remaining between them. DNA for the CDR3: TGTGCCAGCAGCTTGGGCGGAGCGAACACCGGGGAGCTGTTTTTT. This gives the protein CASSLGGANTGELFF.

The chain combines TRBV5-4 with TRBJ2-5, with a weak D call TRBD2 (6 bases). V lost 2 bases and J lost 4, with 12 bases in between. Looked up from germline, CDR1 is SGHNT and CDR2 is YYREEE (reference sequence). This CDR3 spans 14 amino acids. CDR3 amino acids: CASSLPGVAETQYF. CDR3 nucleotides: TGTGCCAGCAGCTTACCGGGAGTTGCAGAGACCCAGTACTTC.